The clone carrying this TCR beta chain appeared many times. Its specificity is unknown. One end of the junction is discordant with germline, which a read error may explain. Together with a sample-barcoded 5' primer, a J-beta primer mix was included in a second PCR lasting 7 to 11 cycles. TCRdb reprocessed the 5' RACE reads via MiXCR and lists one record per CDR3 protein. The table includes roughly 900,000 distinct CDR3 sequences, roughly 48% detected once. The CDR3 extends over 13 amino acids. Germline CDR1 and CDR2: MNHNS and SASEGT. The data originate from a study of blood T cells in healthy people across ages. RNA extraction gave at least 5 micrograms of total RNA per sample. Findings of the study overall: For the donors, CMV status was unknown and possibly confounded expanded clonotype changes.

The rearrangement joins TRBV6-1 to TRBJ2-3; tentative D call: TRBD2 (5 bases). The sample was blood. This clonotype originated in a man in his thirties or forties in good health. This chain's CDR3 is CASRSSSTDTQYF. In DNA form, the CDR3 reads TGTGCCAGCAGGTCTTCTAGCACCGATACGCAGTATTTT.